Listed here is a single TCR beta chain. Generated by immunoSEQ multiplex PCR, the TCRdb table keeps only in-frame clones and is missing some. The data contain hundreds of thousands of clones, under 90% of them singletons. The source of the sample is a study of blood T cell repertoires in COVID-19. Study context: Nucleic acid was either cDNA or gDNA, and it came from T cells, B-cell-depleted T cells, or PBMCs.

Germline CDR1 and CDR2: LGHDT and YNNKEL (reference sequence). The trim removed 1 base at V and 7 bases at J, leaving 3 bases unmatched. The CDR3 runs to 15 residues. The sequenced sample was peripheral blood. The origin of this receptor is a man in his thirties or forties with active or convalescent COVID-19. The chain is built from TRBV3-1 (or the pseudogene TRBV3-2) and TRBJ2-1; 11 bases fit TRBD2. The CDR3 spells CASSQGTSGFNEQFF. For the CDR3, the DNA is TGTGCCAGCAGCCAAGGGACTAGCGGGTTTAATGAGCAGTTCTTC.